Listed here are 21 T cell receptor beta chains from one sample, sequenced in a study of identical twins' blood T cells. One entry per CDR3 protein results from TCRdb running MiXCR on the 5' RACE reads. This table has a few hundred thousand distinct CDR3 sequences, 25% to 35% appearing once. The sample comprised PBMCs. The receptors derive from a woman between 18 and 50 years old in good health.

This clonotype was observed many times. This chain uses TRBV20-1 with TRBJ1-5, with D unclear. The CDR3 contains 13 residues. The ends were cut back, 3 bases at V and 4 bases at J, with 10 bases in the middle. CDR1 and CDR2 (germline): DFQATT, SNEGSKA (reference sequence). CDR3 nucleotide sequence: TGCAGTGCTAGTCAGGACCTAAATCAGCCCCAGCATTTT. This translates into CSASQDLNQPQHF.

This clonotype has just a few counts. The J gene is TRBJ2-1, the V gene TRBV11-2; TRBD2 matches at 13 bases. CDR1 is SGHAT, CDR2 FQNNGV, per germline. V trimming: 5 bases; J trimming: 3 bases; junction bases outside the gene matches: 7. The CDR3 covers 17 residues. The CDR3 is CASSLGLAGAIYNEQFF. The CDR3 DNA reads as TGTGCCAGCAGCCTAGGACTAGCGGGGGCGATCTACAATGAGCAGTTCTTC. The whole variable domain, filled in from reference TRBV11-2 and TRBJ2-1, reads EAGVAQSPRYKIIEKRQSVAFWCNPISGHATLYWYQQILGQGPKLLIQFQNNGVVDDSQLPKDRFSAERLKGVDSTLKIQPAKLEDSAVYLCASSLGLAGAIYNEQFFGPGTRLTVL.

The CDR3 loop is CSALLAGGTIYF. The CDR3 DNA is TGCAGTGCCCTATTGGCTGGTGGCACCATATATTTT. V gene TRBV20-1 combines with J gene TRBJ1-3; no reliable D call. V dropped 6 bases and J dropped 9 bases, with 15 bases sitting between them. This CDR3 is 12 amino acids long. Germline V gene lookup returns CDR1 DFQATT and CDR2 SNEGSKA (reference sequence).

This clonotype was detected a few times. This chain joins TRBV6-6 and TRBJ2-2; D is perhaps TRBD2 (5 bases). From germline, CDR1 is MNHNY and CDR2 SVGAGI (reference sequence). The CDR3 covers 18 residues. The V gene lost 7 bases and the J gene lost 3 bases, with 24 bases spanning the gap. The CDR3 DNA is TGTGCCAGCATCTGGGCTCCCGTCGACTATCGGTACACCGGGGAGCTGTTTTTT. Its translation is CASIWAPVDYRYTGELFF.

In its sample, this clonotype was seen a few times. V usage is TRBV12-3 or TRBV12-4 and J usage is TRBJ1-2, with a weak D call TRBD1 (5 bases). V was clipped by 5 bases and J by 1 base, with 11 bases between them. The CDR3 spans 14 residues. CDR3 sequence (DNA): TGTGCCAGCAGTCATTCCGGGGGTAACTATGGCTACACCTTC. It specifies CASSHSGGNYGYTF.

This clonotype occurred a few times. The CDR3 sequence: CASSVDRGGELFF. The CDR3 nucleotides read TGCGCCAGCAGTGTCGACAGGGGGGGGGAGCTGTTTTTT. J is TRBJ2-2 and V is TRBV10-1, with 9 bases matching TRBD1. CDR3 size: 13 residues. The trim removed 4 bases at V and 8 bases at J, leaving 2 bases unmatched. From germline, CDR1 is WNHNN and CDR2 SYGVQD (reference sequence).

This clonotype has more than one count but fewer than ten. The chain carries TRBV5-1 and TRBJ2-1; D is unclear. CDR1 and CDR2 from the germline V gene are SGHRS and YFSETQ. Between the trimmed V and J ends, which lost 4 bases and 14 bases, there was a span of 13 bases. This CDR3 comprises 11 residues. The CDR3 spells CASSRDISKFF. The DNA of the CDR3 is TGCGCCAGCAGCCGAGACATAAGCAAGTTCTTC.

This rearrangement joins TRBV20-1 to TRBJ1-4, with no clear D. The germline CDR1 and CDR2 sequences are DFQATT and SNEGSKA (reference sequence). The CDR3 contains 14 residues. The CDR3 reads CRRRTGPTNEKLFF. The CDR3 DNA reads as TGCAGGCGACGCACTGGGCCAACTAATGAAAAACTGTTTTTT.

The chain uses TRBV6-2 or TRBV6-3 and TRBJ1-5, with D uncertain. CDR3 length: 13 residues. Germline V CDR1 and CDR2: MNHEY, SVGEGT. Trimming took off 2 bases at V and 5 bases at J, with 7 bases between the two ends. The CDR3 loop reads CASSYRRDQPQHF. Written as DNA, the CDR3 is TGTGCCAGCAGTTACCGACGCGATCAGCCCCAGCATTTT.

This clonotype has more than one count but fewer than ten. CDR3 protein: CASSQDRPPDTQYF. The DNA for the CDR3 is TGCGCCAGCAGCCAAGATAGGCCCCCGGATACGCAGTATTTT. The V gene is TRBV4-3, the J gene TRBJ2-3; D not resolved. CDR3 length equals 14 residues. Germline values: CDR1 LGHNA, CDR2 YSLEER. V was clipped by 0 bases and J by 6 bases, with 10 bases between them.

The chain combines TRBV6-5 with TRBJ1-2, with D unresolved. The V gene lost 0 bases and the J gene lost 5 bases, with 13 bases spanning the gap. Germline V gene lookup returns CDR1 MNHEY and CDR2 SVGAGI. The CDR3 sequence is 15 residues long. CDR3 in DNA: TGTGCCAGCAGTTACTCGCCTAGGAACACTTATGGCTACACCTTC. As protein: CASSYSPRNTYGYTF.

The V and J genes are TRBV2 and TRBJ2-2, with D maybe TRBD2 (6 bases). Germline-derived CDR1 and CDR2 are SNHLY and FYNNEI. This CDR3 is 15 amino acids long. V lost 6 bases and J 6 bases, leaving 17 bases between the germline ends. The CDR3 reads CASRETSWVSGELFF. The CDR3 bases are TGTGCCAGCAGAGAGACTAGTTGGGTTTCCGGGGAGCTGTTTTTT.

The J gene is TRBJ2-3, the V gene TRBV4-3; 7 positions match TRBD2. Germline assignment: CDR1 LGHNA and CDR2 YSLEER. After removal of 1 base from V and 2 bases from J, the junction contained 3 bases not matched to a gene. The CDR3 covers 15 residues. In DNA, the CDR3 is TGCGCCAGCAGCCAAGTGCTAGCGGTCACAGATACGCAGTATTTT. It is translated as CASSQVLAVTDTQYF.

The rearrangement joins TRBV20-1 to TRBJ2-1; 8 bases map to TRBD2. Trimming at V came to 2 bases and at J to 1 base, leaving 4 bases not matched to a gene. This CDR3 is built from 15 residues. Germline CDR1 reads DFQATT; CDR2 reads SNEGSKA (reference sequence). CDR3 bases: TGCAGTGCTAGAACGGGAGGGCCTTCCTACAATGAGCAGTTCTTC. Translated: CSARTGGPSYNEQFF.

This clonotype showed up just a few times. Germline and junction disagree at one end, which may indicate a read error. The chain employs TRBV6-2 or TRBV6-3 and TRBJ1-2; 7 bases map to TRBD1. This CDR3 region has 12 residues. Germline V CDR1 and CDR2: MNHEY, SVGEGT. The CDR3 is CASSRLRQGSSF. The CDR3, as DNA: TGTGCCAGCAGCCGCCTACGACAGGGAAGTTCATTC.

This clonotype was picked up a small number of times. The J gene is TRBJ1-1, the V gene TRBV9, with D maybe TRBD1 (5 bases). The germline V gene has CDR1 SGDLS and CDR2 YYNGEE. This CDR3 region has 15 residues. V gave up 2 bases and J gave up 0 bases, with 11 bases separating them. Here the CDR3 DNA reads TGTGCCAGCAGCGTGTCGGGGCAGCTGAACACTGAAGCTTTCTTT. This sequence encodes CASSVSGQLNTEAFF.

V and J are TRBV7-2 and TRBJ1-5; maybe TRBD1 (6 bases). The CDR3 spans 15 residues. Trimming removed 7 bases from V and 0 bases from J, with 13 bases in between. Germline lookup yields CDR1 SGHTA and CDR2 FQGNSA. Here the CDR3 reads CASNWGAVSNQPQHF. In DNA form, the CDR3 reads TGTGCCAGCAATTGGGGGGCGGTTAGCAATCAGCCCCAGCATTTT.

This chain joins TRBV7-9 and TRBJ2-1; the match to TRBD2 covers 8 bases. In germline, CDR1 is SEHNR, CDR2 FQNEAQ (reference sequence). J lost 1 base, V lost 5 bases, and 16 bases had no gene match. The CDR3 sequence is 19 residues long. The CDR3 DNA is TGTGCCAGCAGCCCATTTCAGTTGGCAGCGGGAGTGTCCTACAATGAGCAGTTCTTC. Encoded protein: CASSPFQLAAGVSYNEQFF.

V and J are TRBV12-5 and TRBJ2-5, with D uncertain. The CDR3 sequence is 15 residues long. Germline V CDR1 and CDR2: LGHNT, FRNRAP. V lost 7 bases and J lost 2, with 17 bases in between. The CDR3 here is CASALRADVQETQYF. In nucleotides, the CDR3 is TGTGCTAGTGCTTTACGGGCGGACGTGCAAGAGACCCAGTACTTC.

This clonotype has a handful of counts. V usage is TRBV20-1 and J usage is TRBJ2-2; 8 bases fit TRBD1. This CDR3 has 13 residues. Germline trimming cut 6 bases from V and 7 bases from J; bases unmatched to any gene: 7. Germline assignment: CDR1 DFQATT and CDR2 SNEGSKA (reference sequence). The CDR3 bases are TGCAGTGCCAATCAGGGGGCCGACGGGGAGCTGTTTTTT. Translation gives CSANQGADGELFF.

DNA for the CDR3: TGTGCTAGTGGTTTGTATCAGCCCCAGCATTTT. Translating it yields CASGLYQPQHF. The chain couples TRBV12-5 to TRBJ1-5; D is unclear. Germline CDR1 reads LGHNT; CDR2 reads FRNRAP. Trimming shortened V by 2 bases and J by 5 bases, and 1 base separated the two germline ends. The length of the CDR3 is 11 residues.